This is a list of T cell receptor beta chains from one sample in a study of tumor-infiltrating lymphocytes in primary liver carcinoma. MiXCR, applied by TCRdb to the multiplex PCR reads, yields one record per CDR3 protein. The sample lists 45,000 to 55,000 distinct CDR3 sequences; about 73% were seen once. The sample was liver tumor tissue from sampling region 2. These receptors came from a middle-aged man with primary liver carcinoma and hepatitis B virus infection. The CDR3 runs from the conserved cysteine through the conserved F or W. A D gene is named only where the DNA matches it firmly. Only part of the rows carry a size: once, few, many, or a class if the clone is expanded.

CDR3aa | CDR3nt | j_gene | v_gene | abundance | d_gene
CASGLSWTAQETQHF | TGTGCCAGCGGCCTGTCCTGGACAGCTCAAGAGACCCAGCACTTC | TRBJ2-5 | TRBV11-2 | . | .
CSVGEGNQLQHF | . | TRBJ1-5 | TRBV29-1 | . | .
CASSPLNDSPAREQYF | TGCGCCAGCAGCCCATTAAACGACAGCCCTGCGAGGGAGCAGTACTTC | TRBJ2-7 | TRBV4-1 | once | .
CSVGVRAAETQHF | TGCAGCGTTGGTGTGAGGGCCGCCGAGACCCAGCACTTC | TRBJ2-5 | TRBV29-1 | . | .
CAGSFRVGEQSSYEQYF | TGTGCCGGCAGCTTCAGGGTCGGGGAACAGAGCTCCTACGAGCAGTACTTC | TRBJ2-7 | TRBV5-5 | . | .
CAIGGVRVETQYF | TGTGCCATCGGTGGGGTCAGGGTAGAGACCCAGTATTTC | TRBJ2-5 | TRBV10-3 | once | .
CASSGGGADQETQYF | TGTGCCAGCAGTGGGGGCGGGGCAGACCAAGAGACCCAGTACTTC | TRBJ2-5 | TRBV2 | . | .
CACSRRGYTF | TGTGCCTGTTCTCGAAGGGGCTACACCTTC | TRBJ1-2 | TRBV30 | many | .
CAISDHPEGEQFF | TGTGCCATCAGTGATCACCCCGAGGGTGAGCAGTTTTTC | TRBJ2-1 | TRBV10-3 | . | .
CASTSTLVSRPNEQFF | TGTGCCAGCACTTCAACCCTAGTATCGAGGCCGAATGAGCAGTTCTTC | TRBJ2-1 | TRBV28 | . | .
CAISGSSGTSGRNTLYF | TGTGCCATCAGTGGTTCTTCCGGGACTAGCGGGAGGAATACGCTGTATTTT | TRBJ2-3 | TRBV10-3 | . | TRBD2
CANSEEDRPMDTQYF | TGTGCCAACAGTGAAGAGGACAGGCCCATGGATACGCAGTATTTT | TRBJ2-3 | TRBV25-1 | once | TRBD1
CASSEVPRGRNSPLHF | TGTGCCAGCAGTGAAGTGCCCCGTGGCAGAAATTCACCCCTCCACTTT | TRBJ1-6 | TRBV6-1 | . | .
CASSFKLAGGSEQFF | TGTGCCAGCAGTTTTAAACTAGCGGGCGGCAGTGAGCAGTTCTTC | TRBJ2-1 | TRBV12-3/TRBV12-4 | . | TRBD2
CASSGGLAGDSNTGEPFF | TGTGCCAGCAGCGGGGGACTAGCGGGAGACTCGAACACAGGGGAGCCGTTTTTT | TRBJ2-2 | TRBV5-5 | once | TRBD2
CVSGREAGSNVLTF | TGTGTCAGCGGTCGAGAAGCTGGGTCCAACGTCCTGACTTTC | TRBJ2-6 | TRBV6-5 | once | .
CSVPLPLSNEQSF | TGCAGCGTTCCACTGCCCCTGAGTAATGAGCAGTCCTTC | TRBJ2-1 | TRBV29-1 | . | .
CASKSTGSTDTQYF | TGTGCCAGCAAGAGTACAGGGAGCACAGATACGCAGTATTTT | TRBJ2-3 | TRBV6-1 | many | .
CASSSEGVSTFQYF | TGTGCCAGCAGTTCGGAGGGGGTTTCGACCTTTCAGTACTTC | TRBJ2-4 | TRBV6-5 | . | .
CASSLGGVYNEQFF | TGTGCCAGCAGCTTGGGTGGCGTCTACAATGAGCAGTTCTTC | TRBJ2-1 | TRBV5-4 | many | .
CASSLTNGAYWQYF | TGTGCCAGCAGCTTAACCAACGGAGCCTACTGGCAGTACTTC | TRBJ2-7 | TRBV11-2 | few | .
CASRQDFSGSSYEQYF | TGCGCCAGCAGGCAAGACTTTAGCGGTAGCTCCTACGAGCAGTACTTC | TRBJ2-7 | TRBV4-1 | . | .
CARRAVGQDTQYF | TGTGCCAGAAGGGCCGTGGGCCAAGATACCCAGTACTTC | TRBJ2-5 | TRBV11-2 | . | .
CASGEGAGLETQYF | TGTGCCAGCGGCGAAGGTGCGGGTCTGGAGACCCAGTACTTC | TRBJ2-5 | TRBV6-1 | once | .
CVSSLVGSYQPQHF | TGTGTCAGCAGTTTAGTAGGCAGCTATCAGCCCCAGCATTTT | TRBJ1-5 | TRBV12-3/TRBV12-4 | . | .
CASSSRPGCRIYEQFF | TGTGCCAGCAGCTCGCGCCCCGGCTGTAGGATCTATGAGCAGTTCTTC | TRBJ2-1 | TRBV11-2 | . | .
CASSLTDTAYKHYF | TGTGCCAGCAGCTTAACCGACACTGCCTACAAGCATTACTTC | TRBJ2-7 | TRBV11-2 | . | .
CASSPGPASGYEQYF | TGTGCCAGCAGCCCGGGGCCGGCTAGCGGTTACGAGCAGTACTTC | TRBJ2-7 | TRBV7-8 | many | TRBD2
CTSSLASGEETQYF | TGTACCAGCAGCTTGGCGTCAGGGGAAGAGACCCAGTACTTC | TRBJ2-5 | TRBV5-4 | once | .
CSARPAETQYF | TGCAGTGCTAGACCGGCAGAGACCCAGTACTTC | TRBJ2-5 | TRBV20-1 | . | .
CACSPSNNEQFF | TGTGCCTGCAGCCCTAGTAACAATGAGCAATTCTTC | TRBJ2-1 | TRBV5-4 | . | .
CAITLGQGLAGYTF | TGTGCCATCACCCTAGGACAGGGTCTGGCTGGCTACACCTTC | TRBJ1-2 | TRBV10-3 | once | TRBD1
CASSEELILAHIQYF | TGTGCCAGCAGTGAAGAGTTGATACTAGCCCACATTCAGTACTTC | TRBJ2-4 | TRBV6-1 | . | .
CSVIQGNQPQHF | TGCAGCGTGATACAGGGGAATCAGCCCCAGCATTTT | TRBJ1-5 | TRBV29-1 | . | TRBD1
CASSPTGSSPEAF | TGTGCCAGCAGTCCTACAGGGTCTTCCCCTGAAGCTTTT | TRBJ1-1 | TRBV5-5 | many | .
CASSLGGQGTEAFF | TGTGCCAGCAGTTTGGGGGGACAGGGCACTGAAGCTTTCTTT | TRBJ1-1 | TRBV28 | many | TRBD1
CSSSDIQGQGVPQHF | TGCTCCAGCAGTGATATTCAGGGGCAGGGCGTTCCCCAGCATTTT | TRBJ1-5 | TRBV6-1 | . | .
CASSLGQGQFF | TGTGCCAGCAGCTTGGGACAGGGACAGTTCTTC | TRBJ2-1 | TRBV13 | many | TRBD1
CASSPDFTDTQYF | TGTGCCAGCAGTCCGGACTTTACAGATACGCAGTATTTT | TRBJ2-3 | TRBV11-2 | . | .
CVTGDDTSGRDEQFF | TGTGTCACCGGTGATGATACTAGCGGGAGGGATGAGCAGTTCTTC | TRBJ2-1 | TRBV24-1 | once | TRBD2
CVSSFDLDRVSEKLFF | TGTGTCAGCAGCTTCGACTTGGACAGGGTCAGTGAAAAACTGTTTTTT | TRBJ1-4 | TRBV7-9 | . | TRBD1
CASSVATGADTGELFF | TGTGCCAGCAGCGTAGCTACAGGGGCGGACACCGGGGAGCTGTTTTTT | TRBJ2-2 | TRBV9 | few | TRBD1
CASSLGRNYGYTF | TGTGCCAGCAGTTTGGGACGGAACTATGGCTACACCTTC | TRBJ1-2 | TRBV7-8 | many | .